What follows describes a single TCR beta chain. The authors' processing: Using reference gene primer amplification, nucleated cell counts were estimated. The method was immunoSEQ multiplex PCR; TCRdb's version includes in-frame clones alone and lacks a portion of them. For V, J and clone size, that table is used; D and trimming come from the DNA. The table records 200,000 to 300,000 clones, around 89% of them present only once. The data belong to a study of blood T cell repertoires in COVID-19. Study information: The United States, Italy and Spain supplied acute and convalescent COVID-19 samples. PBMCs, B-cell-depleted T cells, or T cells provided the cDNA or gDNA that made up the material.

CDR3 size: 16 residues. Sequences were obtained from peripheral blood. This sequence originates from a woman aged 35 to 49 with acute or convalescent COVID-19. This chain links TRBV1 with TRBJ2-2; TRBD2 is taken as the D call from the table, unchecked against the DNA. TRBV1 is described as a pseudogene. The DNA for the CDR3 is TGCACCAGCAGCCAAATTGGGGGAGGGGTCGGTGGGGAGCTGTTTTTT. The encoded protein is CTSSQIGGGVGGELFF.